This T cell receptor (beta chain) stems from a study of T cell repertoires in cytomegalovirus infection. In the study overall: Both recently identified HLA-C-restricted and well-studied HLA-B-restricted CMV epitopes were used in the study. From public TCR beta signatures came an indication of both CMV infection and matching HLA type.

Each CDR3 protein is one row after TCRdb ran MiXCR on the reads. Of approximately 1,000,000 distinct CDR3 sequences detected, approximately 31% appear once; the ten largest clones hold about 14%. Study results and limitations: Identification of carriers of CMV plus the relevant HLA was performed using cumulative public TCR beta family frequency.

Many counts were recorded for this clonotype. Its antigen is still unknown. One junction end does not reproduce the germline sequence, and a read error may be involved. The CDR3 loop spans 14 amino acids. CDR1 and CDR2 (germline): MGHRA, YSYEKL. The sample was cultured CD8+ T cells from PBMCs, taken from culture after CMV antigen stimulation. This chain links TRBV4-1 with TRBJ1-5; tentative D call: TRBD1 (5 bases). This TCR was sampled from a human donor in good health (CMV status not recorded). Some clones in this sample may be carry-over from other donors' samples. The chain's CDR3 is CASSQGDSNQPQHF. In DNA, the CDR3 is TGTGCCAGCAGCCAAGGGGATAGCAATCAGCCCCAGCATTTT.